A single sample is the source of the 7 T cell receptor beta chains below, sequenced in a study of patients and donors after allogeneic stem cell transplantation. TCRdb reanalysed the RT-PCR reads using MiXCR and keeps one entry per CDR3 protein. This table holds approximately 430,000 distinct CDR3 sequences, approximately 16% found once. The sample comprised blood, either unsorted or a sorted T cell fraction (not recorded which). These receptors were taken from a human donor who was either an allogeneic HSCT recipient or a stem cell or donor lymphocyte infusion donor (not recorded which). It is not recorded whose cells these are; they may come from a transplant donor.

This chain links TRBV6-5 with TRBJ1-5; a weak D match, TRBD1 (6 bases). V was shortened by 2 bases and J by 4 bases, with 15 bases between the two germline ends. This CDR3 has 16 amino acids. CDR1 is MNHEY, CDR2 SVGAGI, per germline. The CDR3 spells CASSYRGQRGNQPQHF. The CDR3, as DNA: TGTGCCAGCAGTTACAGGGGCCAGAGGGGGAATCAGCCCCAGCATTTT.

This clonotype was detected many times. The CDR3 protein is CASSRGPKNIQYF. The CDR3 bases are TGTGCCAGCAGTAGGGGACCTAAAAACATTCAGTACTTC. V is TRBV6-2 or TRBV6-3 and J is TRBJ2-4, with D perhaps being TRBD1 or TRBD2 (5 bases each). Germline V gene lookup returns CDR1 MNHEY and CDR2 SVGEGT. This CDR3 comprises 13 residues. The V gene lost 5 bases and the J gene lost 4 bases, with 9 bases spanning the gap.

This clonotype was observed a few times. This rearrangement joins TRBV11-1 to TRBJ2-2; 14 bases match TRBD2. Germline CDR1 SGHAT, CDR2 FQDESV (reference sequence). CDR3 size: 20 residues. V gave up 5 bases and J gave up 1 base; unmatched junction bases: 12. CDR3 in DNA: TGTGCCAGCAGCATGCCATGGGGACTAGCGGGAGTCGAGAACACCGGGGAGCTGTTTTTT. Translation gives CASSMPWGLAGVENTGELFF.

The chain is built from TRBV12-3 or TRBV12-4 and TRBJ1-5, with TRBD1 as a possible D gene (6 bases). This CDR3 spans 15 amino acids. The germline V and J ends were trimmed by 6 bases and 4 bases, with 16 bases remaining between them. CDR3 sequence: CASSTLGTLNQPQHF. The CDR3, as DNA: TGTGCCAGCAGCACCCTCGGGACACTTAATCAGCCCCAGCATTTT.

There are a few counts of this clonotype. The rearrangement joins TRBV11-2 to TRBJ2-3; the D call may be TRBD1 or TRBD2 (7 bases each). The length of the CDR3 is 14 residues. The germline V gene has CDR1 SGHAT and CDR2 FQNNGV. Trimming pared 2 bases from V and 4 bases from J, leaving 10 bases between. CDR3 in amino acids: CASSLSGGADTQYF. CDR3 in DNA: TGTGCCAGCAGCTTATCAGGGGGGGCAGATACGCAGTATTTT.

This clonotype has a handful of counts. The rearrangement uses TRBV5-1 and TRBJ2-7; no definite D call. The length of the CDR3 is 13 residues. V lost 2 bases and J lost 7, with 13 bases in between. Germline loops: CDR1 SGHRS, CDR2 YFSETQ. The CDR3 bases are TGCGCCAGCAGCTTCGACCCTAAAAGTGAGCAGTACTTC. Translating it yields CASSFDPKSEQYF.

The chain couples TRBV7-2 to TRBJ2-1, with 8 nucleotides matching TRBD2. The CDR3 has 15 amino acids. From germline, CDR1 is SGHTA and CDR2 FQGNSA. V shed 3 bases and J 8 bases; nucleotides not matched to a gene: 9. CDR3 protein: CASSFSSGGRDEQFF. CDR3 nucleotides: TGTGCCAGCAGCTTTTCAAGCGGGGGTCGCGATGAGCAGTTCTTC.